The 10 T cell receptor beta chains below were found in one sample sequenced in a study of T cell responses to AZD1222 COVID-19 vaccine. Generated by immunoSEQ multiplex PCR, the TCRdb table keeps only in-frame clones and is missing some. The table lists 150,000 to 180,000 clones, 88% of them singletons. The source material was peripheral blood, sampled on day 0 of AZD1222 vaccination. All receptors derive from an adult in good health.

This clone turned up a few times. The chain uses TRBV7-8 and TRBJ1-2, with 7 bases aligning to TRBD1. From germline, CDR1 is SGHVS and CDR2 FQNEAQ. V lost 5 bases and J lost 4; bases outside the gene matches: 10. CDR3 length equals 15 residues. The CDR3 nucleotides are TGTGCCAGCAGCCGAGGGACAGCTGGGGGCTATGGCTACACCTTC. It codes for CASSRGTAGGYGYTF.

The rearrangement joins TRBV6-2 or TRBV6-3 to TRBJ2-2, with 11 bases matching TRBD2. This CDR3 is built from 17 residues. Germline values: CDR1 MNHEY, CDR2 SVGEGT. Trimming took 0 bases from V and 4 from J; bases not matched to a gene: 4. The CDR3 bases are TGTGCCAGCAGTTACTCTCTAGCGGGGGGTCTCACCGGGGAGCTGTTTTTT. Amino acids: CASSYSLAGGLTGELFF.

The chain combines TRBV7-8 with TRBJ2-1; TRBD2 agrees at 8 bases. Trimming removed 0 bases from V and 7 bases from J; junction bases left unmatched: 2. The CDR3 is 14 residues long. Germline CDR1 is SGHVS and CDR2 is FQNEAQ. CDR3 region: CASSLATGGNEQFF. The CDR3 bases are TGTGCCAGCAGCTTAGCGACGGGAGGGAATGAGCAGTTCTTC.

This chain connects TRBV4-2 to TRBJ1-3, with D perhaps TRBD1 (6 bases). Germline lookup yields CDR1 LGHNA and CDR2 YNFKEQ. V was pared by 1 base and J by 0 bases, with 10 bases between. There are 16 residues in the CDR3. This chain's CDR3 is CASSQAGGGSGNTIYF. Here the CDR3 DNA reads TGTGCCAGCAGCCAAGCGGGGGGCGGCTCTGGAAACACCATATATTTT.

The chain couples TRBV6-5 to TRBJ1-6; D is ambiguous. The CDR3 length is 16 residues. V was shortened by 0 bases and J by 0 bases, with 6 bases between the two germline ends. CDR1 and CDR2 from the germline V gene are MNHEY and SVGAGI. The CDR3 is CASSYSGSSYNSPLHF. For the CDR3, the DNA is TGTGCCAGCAGTTACTCAGGGAGCTCCTATAATTCACCCCTCCACTTT.

The genes are TRBV2 and TRBJ2-1, with TRBD2 matching over 9 bases. Germline loops: CDR1 SNHLY, CDR2 FYNNEI. There are 15 residues in the CDR3. The ends lost 8 bases at V and 2 bases at J; junction bases unmatched: 7. The CDR3 protein is CASPRAGGPYNEQFF. CDR3 bases: TGTGCCAGCCCCAGGGCGGGGGGGCCCTACAATGAGCAGTTCTTC.

The genes are TRBV29-1 and TRBJ1-4; the match to TRBD1 covers 7 bases. The V and J ends lost 4 bases and 3 bases, in that order; junction bases with no gene match: 5. Germline V CDR1 and CDR2: SQVTM, ANQGSEA. The CDR3 consists of 14 residues. CDR3 DNA: TGCAGCGTTGGGGCCGGGACAGCTAATGAAAAACTGTTTTTT. As protein: CSVGAGTANEKLFF.

The chain is built from TRBV5-1 and TRBJ1-2; D is uncertain. CDR1 and CDR2 (germline): SGHRS, YFSETQ. Trimming removed 1 base from V and 2 bases from J, with 18 bases in between. The CDR3 contains 17 residues. For the CDR3, the DNA is TGCGCCAGCAGCTTGTTTGCAATGCGCTCGGAGAACTATGGCTACACCTTC. Encoded protein: CASSLFAMRSENYGYTF.

The genes are TRBV5-5 and TRBJ2-7, with a tentative D call TRBD1 (6 bases). The CDR3 has 14 amino acids. V lost 0 bases to trimming and J lost 2 bases, with 9 bases between them. From germline, CDR1 is SGHKS and CDR2 YYEKEE (reference sequence). CDR3 residues: CASSLVQGPYEQYF. DNA for the CDR3: TGTGCCAGCAGCTTGGTACAGGGTCCCTACGAGCAGTACTTC.

This rearrangement joins TRBV7-2 to TRBJ2-3, with D maybe TRBD2 (6 bases). The germline gives CDR1 SGHTA, CDR2 FQGNSA. Trimming shortened V by 1 base and J by 1 base, and 9 bases separated the two germline ends. CDR3 size: 15 residues. The CDR3 bases are TGTGCCAGCAGCTTAGTGGGGGGTCGCACAGATACGCAGTATTTT. Translated: CASSLVGGRTDTQYF.